What follows describes a single T cell receptor beta chain. This CDR3 region has 18 residues. Germline assignment: CDR1 SGHNT and CDR2 YENEEA. The V gene lost 4 bases and the J gene lost 0 bases, with 21 bases spanning the gap. This specimen comes from a study of blood T cell repertoires in COVID-19. Study background: Some COVID-19 samples were acute and others convalescent; all came from the United States, Italy and Spain. The cDNA or gDNA used as material had been derived from T cells, B-cell-depleted T cells, or PBMCs.

Original handling: The assay estimated nucleated cells by amplifying reference gene primers. Profiled with immunoSEQ multiplex PCR; TCRdb holds only in-frame clones, not every one. That table supplies the V and J calls and clone size; D and trimming were determined from the DNA. The sample holds about 60,000 clones, roughly 85% seen once. This clonotype was sampled from a human donor in a cohort sampled during active COVID-19. Material: peripheral blood. The chain recombines TRBV11-3 with TRBJ1-1, with a possible D match to TRBD1 (6 bases). The CDR3 DNA sequence: TGTGCCAGCAGCTCCGAGGGGGGGTTGGGCGATATGAACACTGAAGCTTTCTTT. This sequence encodes CASSSEGGLGDMNTEAFF.